The rows below give T cell receptor beta chains drawn from one sample of a study of shared clonotypes between healthy human individuals. Method: immunoSEQ multiplex PCR; TCRdb's copy keeps in-frame clones and lacks some. The table has roughly 1.5 million clones, approximately 98% seen once. Source material: naive CD4+ T cells sorted from blood. These receptors were taken from a young man in good health. Each CDR3 is given with its conserved first and last residue. D genes are given only for firm matches. For some rows the clone size is stated as once, few or many, or as a class when expanded; others skip it.

cdr3_nt cdr3_aa j_call d_call v_call clone_size
TGCGCCAGCAGCGGGCCCCCAGGGGCGACAACTAATGAAAAACTGTTTTTT CASSGPPGATTNEKLFF TRBJ1-4 . TRBV5-1 .
TGTGCCAGTAGTCCGGATCCTGGGGCCAACGTCCTGACTTTC CASSPDPGANVLTF TRBJ2-6 . TRBV19 .
TGTGCCAGCAGTTACTCGGCAAGCGGGACACTCGAGCAGTACTTC CASSYSASGTLEQYF TRBJ2-7 . TRBV6-5 .
TGCAGCGCCGGGAGGAGCAGGTCCTACAATGAGCAGTTCTTC CSAGRSRSYNEQFF TRBJ2-1 TRBD2 TRBV29-1 .
TGTGCCAGCACCCCGGCGGGGGCGCACTATGGCTACACCTTC CASTPAGAHYGYTF TRBJ1-2 . TRBV6-1 .
TGCGCCAGCAGCTTGGGTTGGAGCGGGGAGCTGTTTTTT CASSLGWSGELFF TRBJ2-2 . TRBV5-1 .
TGTGCCAGCAGCTTAGTACAGGGGAGCACTGGAAACACCATATATTTT CASSLVQGSTGNTIYF TRBJ1-3 TRBD1 TRBV11-2 .
TGTGCCAGCAGTCCCGCGGGCAATCAGCCCCAGCATTTT CASSPAGNQPQHF TRBJ1-5 . TRBV7-2 .
TGTGCCAGCAGGAAACCTGGTGACGGGAGTTCGGGAGAGCAGTACTTC CASRKPGDGSSGEQYF TRBJ2-7 . TRBV27 .
TGTGCCAGCAGCAAGGGATACGACAATGAGCAGTTCTTC CASSKGYDNEQFF TRBJ2-1 . TRBV14 .
TGTGCCAGCAGTTTTGGAGGTCATGGCTACACCTTC CASSFGGHGYTF TRBJ1-2 . TRBV28 .
TGCGCCAGCCGATCGACTAGCGGGAGTTGGGAGCAGTTCTTC CASRSTSGSWEQFF TRBJ2-1 TRBD2 TRBV5-1 .
TGCGCCAGCAGCTTATTGGAGACCCAGTACTTC CASSLLETQYF TRBJ2-5 . TRBV5-1 .
TGTGCCAGCTCACCGGGACAGATGCAGTTCTTC CASSPGQMQFF TRBJ2-1 TRBD1 TRBV18 .
TGTGCCAGCTCACCGTTAGAGAGACTAGCATGGGGATCAAACGAGCAGTTCTTC CASSPLERLAWGSNEQFF TRBJ2-1 TRBD2 TRBV18 once
TGTGCCAGCAGCGTTACTAGCGGGAGGGGCACCGGGGAGCTGTTTTTT CASSVTSGRGTGELFF TRBJ2-2 TRBD2 TRBV7-9 .
TGTGCCAGCAGCTCAGGGCTCTATGGCTACACCTTC CASSSGLYGYTF TRBJ1-2 . TRBV7-2 .
TGTGCCAGTATTCCACGACAGGGTCGCGAGCAGTACTTC CASIPRQGREQYF TRBJ2-7 TRBD1 TRBV6-6 .
TGTGCCAGCACCCCCGCGCGAGGGCTGGGACAGGCGGCTTTCGAGCAGTACTTC CASTPARGLGQAAFEQYF TRBJ2-7 TRBD1 TRBV7-9 .
TGTGCCAGCAGCTTAGGCCAAGCTAGCACAGATACGCAGTATTTT CASSLGQASTDTQYF TRBJ2-3 . TRBV11-3 once
TGTGCCAGCAGAGGGCAGGGGTCGAGAGATACGCAGTATTTT CASRGQGSRDTQYF TRBJ2-3 . TRBV6-1 .
TGTGCCAGCAGCCCCATATCCTACGAGCAGTACTTC CASSPISYEQYF TRBJ2-7 . TRBV9 .
TGTGCCAGCAGCACGGGACAGGGGGCGGTTGAGCAGTACTTC CASSTGQGAVEQYF TRBJ2-7 TRBD1 TRBV11-3 .
TGCGCCAGCAGCCCCAGGCAAGCAGCGCAAGAGACCCAGTACTTC CASSPRQAAQETQYF TRBJ2-5 . TRBV5-1 .
TGTGCCAGCAGCTCCCCTCCTACTAGCACCCCCCAGTATGAGCAGTTCTTC CASSSPPTSTPQYEQFF TRBJ2-1 . TRBV7-9 .
TGTGCCAGCTCCCCCCGGCCAGGGGGTAGTCAGCCCCAGCATTTT CASSPRPGGSQPQHF TRBJ1-5 TRBD1 TRBV18 .
TGCGCCAGCAGCCCCGGGACAGAGTATGGCTACACCTTC CASSPGTEYGYTF TRBJ1-2 TRBD1 TRBV4-1 .
TGTGCCAGCAGCCGCGGATTCTCCTACGAGCAGTACTTC CASSRGFSYEQYF TRBJ2-7 . TRBV7-9 .
TGTGCCAGCAGCTTAGTGATGAGCAGACGCTCCTACGAGCAGTACTTC CASSLVMSRRSYEQYF TRBJ2-7 . TRBV11-2 .
TGTGCCAGCGGCAGGGAGTCCGCAGATACGCAGTATTTT CASGRESADTQYF TRBJ2-3 . TRBV7-9 .
TGTGCCAGTCAGTATCCGGGGAACTATGGCTACACCTTC CASQYPGNYGYTF TRBJ1-2 . TRBV19 .
TGCGCCAGCAGCTTGATGGGTGAGACCCAGTACTTC CASSLMGETQYF TRBJ2-5 . TRBV5-1 .
TGCGCCAGCAGCTTCTCGGGCTACGAGCAGTACTTC CASSFSGYEQYF TRBJ2-7 . TRBV5-1 .
TGTGCCAGCAGCCGGCCGAAGGGTTATGAGCAGTTCTTC CASSRPKGYEQFF TRBJ2-1 . TRBV6-6 .
TGTGCCAGCAGCGCCCGCGGCGGGCTAGCGGGAGGTGGCTACAATGAGCAGTTCTTC CASSARGGLAGGGYNEQFF TRBJ2-1 TRBD2 TRBV7-8 .
TGTGCCAGTGGAGGACCGTACAATCAGCCCCAGCATTTT CASGGPYNQPQHF TRBJ1-5 . TRBV19 .
TGTGCCAGCAGTGCGGCTTCGGGCACTGAAGCTTTCTTT CASSAASGTEAFF TRBJ1-1 . TRBV27 .
TGTGCCAGCAGCCCTACGGACAGGGGGTTAGTAAGCTCCTACAATGAGCAGTTCTTC CASSPTDRGLVSSYNEQFF TRBJ2-1 TRBD1 TRBV5-6 .
TGTGCCAGCAGCGTCCGGGACAGGGCTATCCACGAGCAGTACTTC CASSVRDRAIHEQYF TRBJ2-7 TRBD1 TRBV6-1 once
TGTGCTAGTGGTTCCCCAACCGATACGCAGTATTTT CASGSPTDTQYF TRBJ2-3 . TRBV12-5 .
TGTGCCATCAGTGACCTAAGCAATCAGCCCCAGCATTTT CAISDLSNQPQHF TRBJ1-5 . TRBV10-3 .
TGTGCCAGCAGTAGGGCCGTCCTCGGCTATGGCTACACCTTC CASSRAVLGYGYTF TRBJ1-2 . TRBV6-5 .
TGTGCCAGCAGCCACGCCCCACAGTACACCGGGGAGCTGTTTTTT CASSHAPQYTGELFF TRBJ2-2 . TRBV7-9 .
TGTGCCAGCAGCCTGGGACTAGCGAGGCCCTACGAGCAGTACTTC CASSLGLARPYEQYF TRBJ2-7 TRBD2 TRBV11-1 .